The 11 T cell receptor beta chains below come from one sample, sequenced in a study of T cell repertoires in cytomegalovirus infection. TCRdb re-called the reads through MiXCR, storing one row per CDR3 protein. The sample lists some 62,000 distinct CDR3 sequences; 20% were seen once. No antigen has been assigned to these receptors. Specimen: CD8+ T cells from cultured PBMCs, collected from culture after CMV antigen stimulation. The receptors were sampled from a human donor in good health (CMV status not recorded). Some clones in this sample may be carry-over from other donors' samples.

In regard to this clonotype: A read error may produce the germline difference seen at one junction end. V and J are TRBV4-1 and TRBJ1-1, with a tentative D call TRBD1 (5 bases). This CDR3 contains 12 residues. Germline V gene data show CDR1 as MGHRA and CDR2 as YSYEKL. CDR3 protein: CASSQGAREAFF. The CDR3 DNA sequence: TGTGCCAGCAGCCAAGGGGCAAGGGAAGCTTTCTTT.

This sequence joins TRBV12-3 or TRBV12-4 and TRBJ1-6; D is unclear. The CDR3 has 15 amino acids. V was trimmed by 4 bases and J by 9 bases, leaving 16 bases between them. CDR3 DNA sequence: TGTGCCAGCAGTTCCTCCCTGGCCGTTGCTTCACCCCTCCACTTT. Translation gives CASSSSLAVASPLHF.

Here the CDR3 reads CASSLSQANTEAFF. DNA for the CDR3: TGTGCCAGCAGCTTATCGCAGGCGAACACTGAAGCTTTCTTT. The chain recombines TRBV7-2 with TRBJ1-1; D is unresolved. V gave up 2 bases and J gave up 1 base, with 8 bases separating them. Germline loops: CDR1 SGHTA, CDR2 FQGNSA. The CDR3 consists of 14 residues.

This clonotype was detected many times. V usage is TRBV6-2 or TRBV6-3 and J usage is TRBJ1-1; no definite D call. The CDR3 length is 14 residues. Trimming removed 6 bases at V and 2 bases at J, with 13 bases between. Germline CDR1 reads MNHEY; CDR2 reads SVGEGT. The CDR3 DNA reads as TGTGCCAGCAGCCGGGCGTTATTTAACACTGAAGCTTTCTTT. The encoded protein is CASSRALFNTEAFF.

V gene TRBV2 combines with J gene TRBJ2-7; no firm D call. The V gene lost 3 bases and the J gene lost 0 bases, with 6 bases spanning the gap. Germline V CDR1 and CDR2: SNHLY, FYNNEI. This CDR3 is 13 amino acids long. CDR3 in DNA: TGTGCCAGCAGTGACCGATTCTCCTACGAGCAGTACTTC. Its protein product is CASSDRFSYEQYF. Supplemented by reference TRBV2 and TRBJ2-7, the full variable domain reads EPEVTQTPSHQVTQMGQEVILRCVPISNHLYFYWYRQILGQKVEFLVSFYNNEISEKSEIFDDQFSVERPDGSNFTLKIRSTKLEDSAMYFCASSDRFSYEQYFGPGTRLTVT.

This clonotype has more than one count but fewer than ten. The gene calls are TRBV6-5 and TRBJ2-7; 8 bases line up with TRBD1. Trimming cost V 4 bases and J 3 bases; bases outside gene matches: 5. The CDR3 is made up of 14 amino acids. Germline lookup yields CDR1 MNHEY and CDR2 SVGAGI. In DNA form, the CDR3 reads TGTGCCAGCAGTTCTCAGGGGGCTTTCTACGAGCAGTACTTC. Amino acid sequence: CASSSQGAFYEQYF.

The V call is TRBV4-1, the J call TRBJ2-7; 7 nucleotides line up with TRBD1. CDR3 length: 13 residues. Germline CDR1 is MGHRA and CDR2 is YSYEKL. J gave up 4 bases and V 5 bases, and 5 bases lay outside the gene matches. CDR3 sequence reads: CASSGTDLYEQYF. Here the CDR3 DNA reads TGCGCCAGCAGCGGGACAGATCTTTACGAGCAGTACTTC.

The rearrangement joins TRBV29-1 to TRBJ2-3; D may be TRBD2 (6 bases). This CDR3 contains 15 residues. Germline V CDR1 and CDR2: SQVTM, ANQGSEA. The ends were cut back, 8 bases at V and 2 bases at J, with 20 bases in the middle. CDR3 bases: TGCAGCATCGGGCCCGGGCGGGGACCCACAGATACGCAGTATTTT. Its translation is CSIGPGRGPTDTQYF.

In DNA form, the CDR3 reads TGTGCCAGTAGTGGGCGTTCCGGCACTAACCCCTACGAGCAGTACTTC. It encodes CASSGRSGTNPYEQYF. This chain uses TRBV19 with TRBJ2-7, with D unresolved. CDR1 and CDR2 (germline): LNHDA, SQIVND (reference sequence). CDR3 size: 16 residues. The V end was cut by 5 bases, the J end by 2 bases, with 19 bases between.

This clonotype turned up a few times. The V call is TRBV7-3, the J call TRBJ1-1, with no clear D. Looked up from germline, CDR1 is SGHTA and CDR2 is FQGTGA. The CDR3 has 13 amino acids. The V end was cut by 6 bases, the J end by 4 bases, with 12 bases between. The CDR3 loop reads CASSLSTGTEAFF. The CDR3 DNA follows: TGTGCCAGCAGTTTATCAACGGGCACTGAAGCTTTCTTT.

CDR3 region: CASSPGGLGDTQYF. The CDR3 DNA is TGTGCCAGCAGTCCCGGGGGGCTCGGAGATACGCAGTATTTT. The chain couples TRBV12-3 or TRBV12-4 to TRBJ2-3, with D maybe TRBD2 (7 bases). The CDR3 totals 14 residues. The V end lost 5 bases, the J end lost 5 bases, and 14 bases lay between the germline ends.